This T cell receptor (beta chain) is from a study of cytomegalovirus exposure and HLA in healthy donors. Whole-study findings and limits: Sequencing likely produced, as an artifact, a cluster of highly shared sequence variants. The authors later linked a missense DCLRE1C variant to TCR beta V- and J-gene trimming. Earlier results showed most TCR beta V segments being productive about 87% or about 30% of the time.

A note on this clone: Its antigen remains unidentified. This specimen includes other DNA sequences encoding the same CDR3.

The CDR3 extends over 15 amino acids. Germline V lookup: CDR1 SGHTA, CDR2 FQGNSA. V dropped 1 base and J dropped 3; count of bases not matched to a gene: 4. 13 Jbeta primers and 60 Vbeta primers were used for the PCR. Generated by immunoSEQ multiplex PCR, the TCRdb table keeps only in-frame clones and is missing some. Its table lists around 120,000 clones. This chain links TRBV7-2 with TRBJ2-7, with TRBD2 matching over 9 bases. The receptor's source is a man aged 50-59 years in good health and CMV-seronegative. The sequencing input was PBMCs. The CDR3 protein is CASSLVGSGSYEQYF. DNA for the CDR3: TGTGCCAGCAGCTTAGTTGGTAGCGGGAGCTACGAGCAGTACTTC.